Listed below are T cell receptor beta chains from one sample, sequenced in a study of beta chain features in type 1 diabetes. Clones were read by immunoSEQ multiplex PCR, and TCRdb kept only the in-frame ones, dropping some. The profile shows some 220,000 clones, 11% of them singletons. What was sequenced was central memory CD4+ T cells from blood. Receptors were obtained from a man aged 18 to 35 in good health. CDR3s include the opening cysteine and the closing phenylalanine or tryptophan. D genes are given only for firm matches. The size entry is marked missing in some rows and otherwise reads once, few, many or a size class.

CDR3 length	V gene	D gene	clone size	J gene	CDR3 DNA	CDR3 protein
16	TRBV7-9	TRBD2	many	TRBJ2-1	TGTGCCAGCAGCTTATCGCTAGCGGGAATGTACAATGAGCAGTTCTTC	CASSLSLAGMYNEQFF
14	TRBV5-1	.	.	TRBJ2-5	TGCGCCAGCAGCTTGCATCCTAGACAAGAGACCCAGTACTTC	CASSLHPRQETQYF
15	TRBV5-4	.	few	TRBJ2-5	TGTGCCAGCAGCAGATATGGTCCGGCCCAAGAGACCCAGTACTTC	CASSRYGPAQETQYF
14	TRBV6-5	.	.	TRBJ2-1	TGTGCCAGCAGTCCAAGGGAACGGCGTAATGAGCAGTTCTTC	CASSPRERRNEQFF
14	TRBV7-2	.	.	TRBJ1-1	TGTGCCAGCAGCCCCTACGCTGGGGCTACTGAAGCTTTCTTT	CASSPYAGATEAFF
10	TRBV20-1	.	few	TRBJ2-3	TGCAGTGCGGTCACCGATACGCAGTATTTT	CSAVTDTQYF
13	TRBV28	.	few	TRBJ2-1	TGTGCCAGCAGTCGGCGGAGTTACAATGAGCAGTTCTTC	CASSRRSYNEQFF
15	TRBV7-2	.	many	TRBJ2-1	TGTGCCAGCAGACCAAGCCGGAGCTCCTACAATGAGCAGTTCTTC	CASRPSRSSYNEQFF
16	TRBV11-2	TRBD1	.	TRBJ2-5	TGTGCCAGCAGCTTACCGATGGGGACAGGGGCAGAGACCCAGTACTTC	CASSLPMGTGAETQYF
11	TRBV30	.	few	TRBJ2-7	TGTGCCTGGGGGACTTTCTACGAGCAGTACTTC	CAWGTFYEQYF
15	TRBV10-3	TRBD2	.	TRBJ2-3	TGTGCCATCGCTGGACTAGCGGGAGGCACAGATACGCAGTATTTT	CAIAGLAGGTDTQYF
17	TRBV7-6	.	.	TRBJ1-1	TGTGCCAGCAGCCCTCTAGGAGGGTGGGTCTTAGACACTGAAGCTTTCTTT	CASSPLGGWVLDTEAFF
17	TRBV29-1	TRBD2	.	TRBJ2-3	TGCAGCGTTGAAACCGTGTTAGCGGGACTAAGCACAGATACGCAGTATTTT	CSVETVLAGLSTDTQYF
15	TRBV4-3	TRBD2	many	TRBJ2-1	TGCGCCAGCAGCCCAGAAGGACTAGCTAACAATGAGCAGTTCTTC	CASSPEGLANNEQFF
14	TRBV7-2	TRBD1	few	TRBJ1-2	TGTGCCAGCAGCTTCACAGGGGGCTCCTATGGCTACACCTTC	CASSFTGGSYGYTF
14	TRBV30	.	.	TRBJ1-2	TGTGCCTGGAGTGTTACTGCCAGTAACTATGGCTACACCTTC	CAWSVTASNYGYTF
15	TRBV2	TRBD1	few	TRBJ2-7	TGTGCCAGCAGTGCCATGACAGGGATCCCCTACGAGCAGTACTTC	CASSAMTGIPYEQYF
11	TRBV30	.	.	TRBJ1-2	TGTGCCTGGAGCCCCGTATTCGGCTACACCTTC	CAWSPVFGYTF
14	TRBV7-2	TRBD2	many	TRBJ2-7	TGTGCCAGCAGCTTGGGACTAGCTCGCGACGAGCAGTACTTC	CASSLGLARDEQYF
14	TRBV19	TRBD2	few	TRBJ2-1	TGTGCCAGTAGAGGGCTAGCGGGGACTAATGAGCAGTTCTTC	CASRGLAGTNEQFF
14	TRBV4-2	.	few	TRBJ2-1	TGTGCCAGCAGCCCTGGGAGCTCCTACAATGAGCAGTTCTTC	CASSPGSSYNEQFF
13	TRBV2	.	few	TRBJ2-3	TGTGCCAGCAGTGGACAGGGCACAGATACGCAGTATTTT	CASSGQGTDTQYF
17	TRBV9	TRBD2	few	TRBJ2-1	TGTGCCAGCAGCGACCCGGCGGGAGGTATCTCCTACAATGAGCAGTTCTTC	CASSDPAGGISYNEQFF
15	TRBV2	TRBD2	.	TRBJ2-5	TGTGCCAGCAGCGACGGGACTAGCGGGACGGAGACCCAGTACTTC	CASSDGTSGTETQYF
13	TRBV9	.	many	TRBJ2-3	TGTGCCAGCAGCGCCGTCAGCACAGATACGCAGTATTTT	CASSAVSTDTQYF
14	TRBV5-4	.	.	TRBJ1-4	TGTGCCAGCAGCTTTGGTACGCGGGGTGAAAAACTGTTTTTT	CASSFGTRGEKLFF
14	TRBV9	TRBD2	few	TRBJ2-4	TGTGCCAGCAGCGAACAGGCTACGGGGGGCATTCAGTACTTC	CASSEQATGGIQYF
12	TRBV2	.	.	TRBJ2-3	TGTGCCAGCACAACCCACACAGATACGCAGTATTTT	CASTTHTDTQYF
18	TRBV7-7	.	few	TRBJ2-2	TGTGCTAGCAGCCCCCGGCCGATAGCGGTCGCGAACACCGGGGAGCTGTTTTTT	CASSPRPIAVANTGELFF
15	TRBV6-5	.	few	TRBJ1-5	TGTGCCAGCAGTTACTCCGCGGGTTCTGCTCAGCCCCAGCATTTT	CASSYSAGSAQPQHF
13	TRBV6-5	TRBD1	.	TRBJ2-7	TGTGCCAGCAGTGCCCCAGGGGGTTGGGAGCAGTACTTC	CASSAPGGWEQYF
14	TRBV18	.	few	TRBJ2-4	TGTGCCAGCTCACCAAACCTAGCCAAAAACATTCAGTACTTC	CASSPNLAKNIQYF
15	TRBV2	TRBD1	many	TRBJ2-2	TGTGCCAGCAGCCCCCGGACAGGACTGACCGGGGAGCTGTTTTTT	CASSPRTGLTGELFF
15	TRBV5-1	.	many	TRBJ2-1	TGCGCCAGCAGCTTGGACGGAAACTACTACAATGAGCAGTTCTTC	CASSLDGNYYNEQFF
11	TRBV29-1	.	.	TRBJ2-1	TGCAGGGGGGGATCCTACAATGAGCAGTTCTTC	CRGGSYNEQFF
17	TRBV4-1	TRBD2	few	TRBJ2-7	TGCGCCAGCAGCCAAGATAGTCTGGCTAGCGGTTCCTACGAGCAGTACTTC	CASSQDSLASGSYEQYF
15	TRBV2	.	.	TRBJ1-5	TGTGCCAGCAGTGAAACCCGGGGGCAACATCAGCCCCAGCATTTT	CASSETRGQHQPQHF
12	TRBV30	TRBD1	few	TRBJ2-1	TGTGCCTACACCCGGGACAGGGGTGAGCAGTTCTTC	CAYTRDRGEQFF
15	TRBV9	.	few	TRBJ1-3	TGTGCCAGCAGCGTATACGATTCTGCTGGAAACACCATATATTTT	CASSVYDSAGNTIYF
14	TRBV5-1	.	few	TRBJ2-5	TGCGCCAGCAGCTTATTACCAAGCCAGGAGACCCAGTACTTC	CASSLLPSQETQYF
18	TRBV4-2	TRBD2	.	TRBJ2-3	TGTGCCAGCAGCCAACCATGGGGAACTAGCGCCTACACAGATACGCAGTATTTT	CASSQPWGTSAYTDTQYF
13	TRBV18	.	many	TRBJ2-7	TGTGCCAGCGCCGGAGGGCTCTCCTACGAGCAGTACTTC	CASAGGLSYEQYF
16	TRBV14	.	few	TRBJ2-2	TGTGCCAGCAGCCTACATACGACTGCGGGATCCGGGGAGCTGTTTTTT	CASSLHTTAGSGELFF
15	TRBV5-6	.	few	TRBJ2-2	TGTGCCAGCAGCTCGCTACTAAGGAACACCGGGGAGCTGTTTTTT	CASSSLLRNTGELFF
14	TRBV5-1	.	.	TRBJ2-5	TGCGCCAGCAGCCCGGCATCAGGCGGCAAGACCCAGTACTTC	CASSPASGGKTQYF
10	TRBV6-4	.	few	TRBJ1-4	TGTGCCACCCCGAGGTGGGAACTGTTTTTT	CATPRWELFF
14	TRBV11-2	.	few	TRBJ2-5	TGTGCCAGCAGCTCCCGACTAGGGCGAGAGACCCAGTACTTC	CASSSRLGRETQYF
14	TRBV6-5	.	few	TRBJ2-7	TGTGCCAGCGTCCGACGTCTGCAGACGGGAGAGCAGTACTTC	CASVRRLQTGEQYF
13	TRBV11-2	.	.	TRBJ2-1	TGTGCCAGCAGTCCCCGTAGGAACAATGAGCAGTTCTTC	CASSPRRNNEQFF
15	TRBV9	.	many	TRBJ2-7	TGTGCCAGCAGCGTAGATGCGGGTAGCTCCTACGAGCAGTACTTC	CASSVDAGSSYEQYF
15	TRBV2	TRBD1	.	TRBJ2-3	TGTGCCAGCAGTGAAGCGACAGGGGGCACAGATACGCAGTATTTT	CASSEATGGTDTQYF
12	TRBV11-2	.	many	TRBJ2-1	TGTGCCAGCAGCTTAGAAGGGAATGAGCAGTTCTTC	CASSLEGNEQFF
15	TRBV7-9	.	few	TRBJ2-5	TGTGCCAGCAGCACACGGGACACCCGGCAAGAGACCCAGTACTTC	CASSTRDTRQETQYF
12	TRBV10-1	.	many	TRBJ2-7	TGCGCCAGCAGTGAGTCGGGGTACGAGCAGTACTTC	CASSESGYEQYF
15	TRBV5-4	.	.	TRBJ2-1	TGTGCCAGCAGCGTTACGGGGGACTCCTACAATGAGCAGTTCTTC	CASSVTGDSYNEQFF
15	TRBV11-2	TRBD2	.	TRBJ2-5	TGTGCCAGCAGCCCATGGGCTAGCGGAGAGGGGACCCAGTACTTC	CASSPWASGEGTQYF